This TCR beta chain was sequenced during a study of OX40 agonist ivuxolimab in advanced cancers. TCRdb's table, derived via immunoSEQ multiplex PCR, lists solely in-frame clones and lacks some. The sample has over 150,000 clones, 90% to 95% seen once; the top ten hold around 0.31%. CDR1 SGHNT and CDR2 YYREEE come from the germline V gene (reference sequence). With 4 bases removed from V and 7 bases from J, the gap between germline ends came to 9 bases. The CDR3 contains 11 residues. This chain joins TRBV5-4 and TRBJ2-7, with D perhaps TRBD2 (5 bases). The receptor was derived from an adult with an advanced solid tumor such as melanoma, head and neck, liver or kidney cancer. The material was CD4+ or CD8+ T cells sorted from blood, obtained in a trial of the OX40 agonist ivuxolimab. In DNA, the CDR3 is TGTGCCAGCAGCAGCCGGAGGGAGCAGTACTTC. Its protein product is CASSSRREQYF.